Following are 21 T cell receptor beta chains from one sample sequenced in a study of Tregs in tolerant kidney transplant recipients. Generated by immunoSEQ multiplex PCR, the TCRdb table keeps only in-frame clones and is missing some. The table records 55,000 to 70,000 clones, 70% to 90% of them present only once. The sample in question was Tregs from blood, obtained before the transplant. Every receptor here comes from a human donor who received a combined kidney and bone marrow transplant.

This clone turned up a few times. In nucleotides, the CDR3 is TGTGCCAGCAGTCTAGTCGGCGGCACAGATACGCAGTATTTT. It encodes CASSLVGGTDTQYF. The chain employs TRBV7-9 and TRBJ2-3; D is undetermined. Trimming stripped 6 bases from V and 1 base from J, with 11 bases between. Germline V gene sequence: CDR1 SEHNR, CDR2 FQNEAQ (reference sequence). The CDR3 has 14 residues.

The chain couples TRBV7-2 to TRBJ2-7; 14 positions agree with TRBD2. The germline gives CDR1 SGHTA, CDR2 FQGNSA. CDR3 length: 18 residues. With V trimmed by 1 base and J by 4 bases, 9 bases remained unmatched. The CDR3 nucleotides are TGTGCCAGCAGCTTAGGGAGGACTAGCGGGAGGCTCCTGTACGAGCAGTACTTC. Translation gives CASSLGRTSGRLLYEQYF.

This chain joins TRBV30 and TRBJ1-2; possible D gene TRBD1, 5 bases. Germline V CDR1 and CDR2: GTSNPN, SVGIG (reference sequence). Trimming shortened V by 1 base and J by 6 bases, and 21 bases separated the two germline ends. The length of the CDR3 is 16 residues. This CDR3 reads CAWSASPRQFRDGYTF. In nucleotides, the CDR3 is TGTGCCTGGAGTGCTTCCCCCCGACAGTTTCGGGATGGCTACACCTTC.

The chain links TRBV7-9 to TRBJ2-1; D ambiguous. Germline lookup yields CDR1 SEHNR and CDR2 FQNEAQ (reference sequence). V was pared by 5 bases and J by 6 bases, with 11 bases between. The CDR3 spans 13 residues. The CDR3 DNA sequence: TGTGCCAGCAGCCCCCTATTGGTCAATGAGCAGTTCTTC. Its protein product is CASSPLLVNEQFF.

This clone was detected only once. The rearrangement uses TRBV9 and TRBJ2-2; 11 nucleotides line up with TRBD1. The CDR3 spans 18 residues. Germline V gene data show CDR1 as SGDLS and CDR2 as YYNGEE. V lost 4 bases and J lost 4; bases outside the gene matches: 12. The chain's CDR3 is CASSPRTGGMIFTGELFF. CDR3 sequence (DNA): TGTGCCAGCAGCCCCCGGACAGGGGGCATGATTTTCACCGGGGAGCTGTTTTTT.

V gene TRBV7-9 combines with J gene TRBJ2-1, with unresolved D. V was cut by 1 base and J by 4 bases, with 5 bases left in between. Per the germline V gene, CDR1 is SEHNR and CDR2 is FQNEAQ (reference sequence). The CDR3 loop spans 13 amino acids. CDR3 region: CASSLELYNEQFF. CDR3 DNA sequence: TGTGCCAGCAGCTTAGAACTTTACAATGAGCAGTTCTTC.

The gene calls are TRBV5-1 and TRBJ2-3; D perhaps matches TRBD2 (6 bases). Per the germline V gene, CDR1 is SGHRS and CDR2 is YFSETQ. The CDR3 runs to 16 residues. Trimming took 3 bases from V and 1 from J, leaving 15 bases between them. In DNA, the CDR3 is TGCGCCAGCAGCTGGCTGGAGGGGCAGGGCACAGATACGCAGTATTTT. Its protein product is CASSWLEGQGTDTQYF.

The genes are TRBV25-1 and TRBJ1-2; no clear D gene. Germline V gene data show CDR1 as MGHDK and CDR2 as SYGVNS. The CDR3 runs to 11 residues. Trimming stripped 4 bases from V and 3 bases from J, with 3 bases between. CDR3 DNA: TGTGCCAGCAGTGGACACTATGGCTACACCTTC. Translating gives CASSGHYGYTF.

This clone was observed a few times. CDR3 nucleotides: TGTGCCAGCAGCCCCATCGAGGGAAAGCTGTTTTTT. It translates to CASSPIEGKLFF. The chain uses TRBV7-9 and TRBJ2-2, with D tentatively TRBD2 (5 bases). The ends were cut back, 5 bases at V and 12 bases at J, with 13 bases in the middle. This CDR3 is 12 amino acids long. The germline CDR1 and CDR2 sequences are SEHNR and FQNEAQ (reference sequence). The full variable domain, its missing parts supplied by reference TRBV7-9 and TRBJ2-2, is DTGVSQNPRHKITKRGQNVTFRCDPISEHNRLYWYRQTLGQGPEFLTYFQNEAQLEKSRLLSDRFSAERPKGSFSTLEIQRTEQGDSAMYLCASSPIEGKLFFGEGSRLTVL.

The gene calls are TRBV28 and TRBJ2-7, with D possibly TRBD2 on 7 matching bases. The CDR3 has 15 residues. Germline V gives CDR1 MDHEN, CDR2 SYDVKM. Trimming stripped 6 bases from V and 3 bases from J, with 18 bases between. CDR3 nucleotides: TGTGCCAGCAGCTCGGGGGGCAGGGAGGGCTACGAGCAGTACTTC. This codes for CASSSGGREGYEQYF. The variable domain in full, with the rest retrieved from reference TRBV28 and TRBJ2-7, is DVKVTQSSRYLVKRTGEKVFLECVQDMDHENMFWYRQDPGLGLRLIYFSYDVKMKEKGDIPEGYSVSREKKERFSLILESASTNQTSMYLCASSSGGREGYEQYFGPGTRLTVT.

This chain connects TRBV5-1 to TRBJ2-5; 9 nucleotides match TRBD1. The CDR3 consists of 15 residues. From germline, CDR1 is SGHRS and CDR2 YFSETQ. Trimming took 2 bases from V and 5 from J; bases not matched to a gene: 7. In DNA, the CDR3 is TGCGCCAGCAGCTTAGCAACAGGGGGCGGGGAGACCCAGTACTTC. Its protein product is CASSLATGGGETQYF.

V is TRBV9 and J is TRBJ2-2; TRBD2 might be the D (5 bases). This CDR3 has 16 residues. Germline loops: CDR1 SGDLS, CDR2 YYNGEE. Trimming removed 4 bases at V and 2 bases at J, with 15 bases between. The CDR3 nucleotides read TGTGCCAGCAGCTCAACTCCCCGGGGAAACACCGGGGAGCTGTTTTTT. Translating it yields CASSSTPRGNTGELFF.

V gene TRBV7-6 combines with J gene TRBJ2-2; no definite D call. V lost 5 bases and J 1 base, leaving 17 bases between the germline ends. Germline lookup yields CDR1 SGHVS and CDR2 FNYEAQ. The CDR3 length is 17 residues. CDR3 DNA sequence: TGTGCCAGCAGCGTACCTCAGGATAGTTGGAACACCGGGGAGCTGTTTTTT. Encoded protein: CASSVPQDSWNTGELFF.

CDR3 protein: CASSPWTSQSAQYF. In DNA, the CDR3 is TGTGCCAGCAGTCCCTGGACTTCCCAATCGGCCCAGTACTTC. The V call is TRBV6-5, the J call TRBJ2-5; a possible D gene is TRBD2 (5 bases). V was clipped by 5 bases and J by 9 bases, with 19 bases between them. From germline, CDR1 is MNHEY and CDR2 SVGAGI. The CDR3 is made up of 14 amino acids.

The chain is built from TRBV10-3 and TRBJ1-2; 7 bases align to TRBD1. V shed 5 bases, J shed 6 bases, and the junction held 6 bases outside the gene matches. Germline CDR1 and CDR2: ENHRY and SYGVKD. The CDR3 has 13 amino acids. CDR3 amino acids: CAISLGTDNGYTF. The CDR3 DNA follows: TGTGCCATCAGTCTCGGGACAGACAATGGCTACACCTTC.

This clone was picked up one time. This CDR3 reads CASSPFNLPRDEQFF. The CDR3 nucleotides are TGTGCCAGCTCACCCTTCAATCTCCCGAGGGATGAGCAGTTCTTC. The chain joins TRBV18 to TRBJ2-1, with D possibly being TRBD2 (5 bases). Germline-derived CDR1 and CDR2 are KGHSH and LQKENI. V lost 3 bases and J 8 bases, leaving 17 bases between the germline ends. CDR3 size: 15 residues.

The gene calls are TRBV30 and TRBJ2-3; no clear D. Trimming cost V 2 bases and J 2 bases, with 11 bases left between them. Germline V gives CDR1 GTSNPN, CDR2 SVGIG (reference sequence). The CDR3 runs 14 residues. CDR3 residues: CAWSPAPVTDTQYF. The CDR3 DNA is TGTGCCTGGAGTCCAGCTCCCGTCACAGATACGCAGTATTTT.

V usage is TRBV28 and J usage is TRBJ2-7; D is possibly TRBD2 (6 bases). Per germline, CDR1 MDHEN and CDR2 SYDVKM. V dropped 10 bases and J dropped 5 bases, with 18 bases sitting between them. The CDR3 contains 13 residues. The chain's CDR3 is CAINRREFDEQYF. The CDR3 DNA reads as TGTGCCATCAATAGGAGGGAGTTCGACGAGCAGTACTTC.

The V gene is TRBV7-2, the J gene TRBJ1-4, with a tentative D call TRBD1 (5 bases). Germline-derived CDR1 and CDR2 are SGHTA and FQGNSA. The CDR3 runs 14 residues. With 5 bases removed from V and 5 bases from J, the gap between germline ends came to 12 bases. Written as DNA, the CDR3 is TGTGCCAGCAGCCCCCTGGGGGGGAATGAAAAACTGTTTTTT. This translates into CASSPLGGNEKLFF.

This chain uses TRBV27 with TRBJ2-1; 9 bases map to TRBD1. The CDR3 is 16 residues long. Germline V gene sequence: CDR1 MNHEY, CDR2 SMNVEV (reference sequence). V lost 3 bases and J lost 0; bases outside the gene matches: 3. This CDR3 reads CASSFQGQGSYNEQFF. For the CDR3, the DNA is TGTGCCAGCAGTTTCCAGGGACAGGGCTCCTACAATGAGCAGTTCTTC.

This clone was observed a single time. The chain uses TRBV7-9 and TRBJ1-5; D possibly corresponds to TRBD1 (5 bases). Germline V gene sequence: CDR1 SEHNR, CDR2 FQNEAQ (reference sequence). The length of the CDR3 is 15 residues. V was clipped by 5 bases and J by 3 bases, with 14 bases between them. CDR3 protein: CASSPGGRNNQPQHF. CDR3 DNA: TGTGCCAGCAGCCCCGGGGGAAGGAACAATCAGCCCCAGCATTTT.